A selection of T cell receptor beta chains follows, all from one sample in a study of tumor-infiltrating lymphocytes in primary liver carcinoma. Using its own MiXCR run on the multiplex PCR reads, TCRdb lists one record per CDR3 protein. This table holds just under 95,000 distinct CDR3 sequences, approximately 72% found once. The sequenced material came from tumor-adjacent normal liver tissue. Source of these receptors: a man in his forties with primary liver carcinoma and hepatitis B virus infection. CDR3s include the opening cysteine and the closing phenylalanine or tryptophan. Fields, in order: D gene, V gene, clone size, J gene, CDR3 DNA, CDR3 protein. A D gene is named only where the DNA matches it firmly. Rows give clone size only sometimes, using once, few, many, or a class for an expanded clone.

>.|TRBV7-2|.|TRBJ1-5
TGTGCCAGCAGCTTAGATCAGGACCAGCCCCAGCATTTT
CASSLDQDQPQHF
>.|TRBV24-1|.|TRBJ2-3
TGTGCCACCGGACAGTTCACAGATACGCAGTATTTT
CATGQFTDTQYF
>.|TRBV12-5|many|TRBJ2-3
TGTGCTAGTGGTTGGGGCGATACGCAGTATTTT
CASGWGDTQYF
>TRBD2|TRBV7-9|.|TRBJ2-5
TGTGTCAGCAGCCTCATGGGACTAGCGGGAATGGAGACCCAGTACTTC
CVSSLMGLAGMETQYF
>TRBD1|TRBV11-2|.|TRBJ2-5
TGTGCCAGCAGCACCCCAGAGACAGGGGAAGAGACCAGGTACTTC
CASSTPETGEETRYF
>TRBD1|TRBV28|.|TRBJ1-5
TGTGCCAGCAGTGCTTCACCGGGACAGGGGCGGCAGCCCCAGCATTTT
CASSASPGQGRQPQHF
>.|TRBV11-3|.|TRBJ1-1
TGTGCCAGCAGCGCGGGACTGGGAAAAGAAGCTTTCTTT
CASSAGLGKEAFF
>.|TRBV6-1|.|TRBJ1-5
TGTGTCAGCAGTGAAGCGGCGGGGATGGACGGCAATCAACCCCAGCATTTT
CVSSEAAGMDGNQPQHF
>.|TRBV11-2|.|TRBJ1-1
TGCGCCAACAGCTTAACGTCCAAGGGAGCGGCTTTCTTT
CANSLTSKGAAFF
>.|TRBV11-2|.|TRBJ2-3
TGTACCAGCAGCTATAGCACAGATACGCGGTATTTT
CTSSYSTDTRYF
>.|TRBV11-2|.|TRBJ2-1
TGTGCCAGCAATTACGGGGGGGGACAGGGCTACAATGAGCAGTTCTTC
CASNYGGGQGYNEQFF
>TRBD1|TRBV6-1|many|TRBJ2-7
TGTGCCGGGGGGACAGGGTCCTCCTACGAGCAGTACTTC
CAGGTGSSYEQYF
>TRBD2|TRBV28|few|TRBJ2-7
TGTGCCAGCAGTTTGGTCCTAGCGGAACTTTCATACGAGCAGTACTTC
CASSLVLAELSYEQYF
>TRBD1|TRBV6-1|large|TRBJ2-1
TGTGCCAGCAGTGAATGGCAGGGGGCGGATGAGCAGTTCTTC
CASSEWQGADEQFF
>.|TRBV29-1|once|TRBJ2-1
TGCAGCATTGGTGCCAGCTGCAATGAGCAGTCCTTC
CSIGASCNEQSF
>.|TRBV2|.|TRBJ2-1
TGTGCCAGCAGCGTTAATGAGCAGTTCTTC
CASSVNEQFF
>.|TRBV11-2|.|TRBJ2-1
TGTGCCAGTAGCTCAGAAACGGGACACAATGAACAGTTCTTC
CASSSETGHNEQFF
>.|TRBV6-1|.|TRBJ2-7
TGTGCCAACAGCTCCGGACAACCCTACGAGCAGTACTTC
CANSSGQPYEQYF
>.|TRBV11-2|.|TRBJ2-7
TGTGCCAGCAGCTTAGGGACATGGTGGTGCGAGCAGTACTTC
CASSLGTWWCEQYF
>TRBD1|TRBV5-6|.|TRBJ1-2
TGTGCCAGCAGCTTTCAGGGGGCGCGGGGGTTTGGCTACATCTTC
CASSFQGARGFGYIF
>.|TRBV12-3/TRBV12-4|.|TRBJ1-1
TGTGCCGGCAGTTCCCGGGGATCGAACACTGAAGCTTTCTTT
CAGSSRGSNTEAFF
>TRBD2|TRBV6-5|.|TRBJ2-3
TGTGCCAGCAGTGAATCAGCTAGCGGACCGTATAACACAGATACGCAGTATTTT
CASSESASGPYNTDTQYF
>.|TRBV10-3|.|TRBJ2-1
TGCGCCATCAGTGACTCGAACAATGAGCAGTTCTTC
CAISDSNNEQFF
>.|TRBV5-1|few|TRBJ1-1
TGCGCCAGCAGCTCCGGACAAGAGGGCACTGAAGCTTTCTTT
CASSSGQEGTEAFF
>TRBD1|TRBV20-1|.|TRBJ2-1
TGCAGTGCCAGGGGACAGGGGGCAAATGAGCAGTTCTTC
CSARGQGANEQFF
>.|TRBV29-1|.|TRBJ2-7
TGCAGCGTTGAGATGACGGGGGACGAGCAGTACTTC
CSVEMTGDEQYF
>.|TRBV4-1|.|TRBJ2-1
TGCGCCTGCAACACCCTAGGGTCAGAGAATGAGCAGTTCTTC
CACNTLGSENEQFF
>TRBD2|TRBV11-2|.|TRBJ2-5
TGTGCCAGCAGCTCTAGCGGGAGAATCTACCAAGAGACGCAGTACTTC
CASSSSGRIYQETQYF
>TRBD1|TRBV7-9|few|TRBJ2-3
TGTGCCAGCAGCTCACCCGGGACAGGGGTAGCAGATACGCAGTATTTT
CASSSPGTGVADTQYF
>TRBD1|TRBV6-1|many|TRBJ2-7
TGTGCCAGCAGTTACCGGGACAGGGCTATGGAGGGCCCCTACGAGCAGTACTTC
CASSYRDRAMEGPYEQYF
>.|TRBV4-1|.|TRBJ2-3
TGCGCTAGCAGCCAAGAGCCTAGCGAGACAGATACGCAGTATTTT
CASSQEPSETDTQYF
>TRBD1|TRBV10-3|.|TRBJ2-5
TGTGCCATCAGTGATGGACAGGACCAAGAGACCCAGTACTTC
CAISDGQDQETQYF
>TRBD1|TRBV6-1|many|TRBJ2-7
TGTGCCAGCGGAACCACAGGGACAGGCACCTACGAGCAGTACTTC
CASGTTGTGTYEQYF
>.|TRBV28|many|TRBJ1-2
TGTGCCAGCAGTTATCTCGACCGAAAAAACTATGGCTACACCTTC
CASSYLDRKNYGYTF
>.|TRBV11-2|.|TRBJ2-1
TGTACCAGCAGCTTTGACCCTAGGAGGACCGGGAGTTACGATGAGCAGCTCTTC
CTSSFDPRRTGSYDEQLF
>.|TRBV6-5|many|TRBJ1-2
TGTGCCAGCAGTTACTCGAGAACAGGGCGCGGCTATGGCTACACCTTC
CASSYSRTGRGYGYTF
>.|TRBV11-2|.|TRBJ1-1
TGCGCCTGCAGCTTAGGGTACACTGATGCTTTCTTT
CACSLGYTDAFF
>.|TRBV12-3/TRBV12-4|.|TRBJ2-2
TGTGCCAGCAGTTTAGCGGGCAGAGACTACGCGAACACCGGGGAGCTGTTTTTT
CASSLAGRDYANTGELFF
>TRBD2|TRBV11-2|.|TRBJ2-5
TGTGCCAGCAGCGAGCTGACAGGAGCGGGGGAGACCCAGTGCTTC
CASSELTGAGETQCF
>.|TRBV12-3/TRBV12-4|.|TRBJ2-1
TGTGCCAGCACCCCCGGGACAAGCGCCCCCAATGAGCAGTTCTTC
CASTPGTSAPNEQFF